This T cell receptor beta chain originates from a study of blood T cell repertoires in COVID-19. Across the study: The analysed material was cDNA or gDNA that came from T cells, B-cell-depleted T cells, or PBMCs.

All enrollees were roughly 18 to 89 years old and from 24 US areas. Recovered Cohort 3 donors showed two negative PCRs, clearance, or symptom resolution. The repertoire was sequenced with immunoSEQ multiplex PCR; TCRdb's copy has only in-frame clones and lacks some. Of over 200,000 clones in the sample, 87% are singletons; the top ten hold less than 14%. Germline V lookup: CDR1 ENHRY, CDR2 SYGVKD. J gave up 3 bases and V 4 bases, and 0 bases lay outside the gene matches. CDR3 length: 14 residues. The V and J genes are TRBV10-3 and TRBJ1-4; 9 bases agree with TRBD1. Material: PBMCs or T cells enriched from blood (not recorded which). The clonotype comes from a young man who had recovered from COVID-19. The CDR3 is CAISGQGANEKLFF. DNA for the CDR3: TGTGCCATCAGTGGACAGGGGGCTAATGAAAAACTGTTTTTT.